These 26 T cell receptor beta chains originate from one sample sequenced in a study of blood T cell repertoires in COVID-19. Produced via immunoSEQ multiplex PCR; TCRdb's table is partial and in-frame only. The table lists over 200,000 clones, around nine tenths of them singletons. The sequenced sample was peripheral blood. These TCRs come from a woman younger than 35 who had recovered from COVID-19.

The chain combines TRBV7-3 with TRBJ2-3; 7 positions match TRBD2. Trimming took 2 bases from V and 2 from J; bases not matched to a gene: 1. The CDR3 is 14 amino acids. Germline lookup yields CDR1 SGHTA and CDR2 FQGTGA. This CDR3 is CASSLLADTDTQYF. The CDR3 DNA is TGTGCCAGCAGCTTACTAGCGGACACAGATACGCAGTATTTT.

This chain connects TRBV7-9 to TRBJ1-2; D is uncertain. V lost 1 base, J lost 4 bases, and 10 bases lay in between. The V gene's germline CDR1 is SEHNR and CDR2 FQNEAQ (reference sequence). The CDR3 has 14 amino acids. The CDR3 nucleotides are TGTGCCAGCAGCTTAGAAGAGGCGGGCTATGGCTACACCTTC. Translation gives CASSLEEAGYGYTF.

The chain couples TRBV3-1 (or the pseudogene TRBV3-2) to TRBJ1-1, with TRBD1 identical over 7 bases. CDR1 is LGHDT, CDR2 YNNKEL, per germline (reference sequence). The trim removed 1 base at V and 1 base at J, leaving 3 bases unmatched. The CDR3 contains 15 residues. In nucleotides, the CDR3 is TGTGCCAGCAGCCAAGTGCACAGGGGGAACACTGAAGCTTTCTTT. This translates into CASSQVHRGNTEAFF.

The gene calls are TRBV5-5 and TRBJ2-6, with TRBD2 matching 10 bases. Germline V gene lookup returns CDR1 SGHKS and CDR2 YYEKEE (reference sequence). CDR3 size: 17 residues. Trimming at V came to 0 bases and at J to 1 base, leaving 1 base not matched to a gene. The CDR3 is CASSLELAGSGANVLTF. The CDR3 DNA sequence: TGTGCCAGCAGCTTGGAACTAGCGGGATCTGGGGCCAACGTCCTGACTTTC. The full variable domain, its missing parts supplied by reference TRBV5-5 and TRBJ2-6, is DAGVTQSPTHLIKTRGQQVTLRCSPISGHKSVSWYQQVLGQGPQFIFQYYEKEERGRGNFPDRFSARQFPNYSSELNVNALLLGDSALYLCASSLELAGSGANVLTFGAGSRLTVL.

J is TRBJ1-2 and V is TRBV4-3; unclear D gene. Looked up from germline, CDR1 is LGHNA and CDR2 is YSLEER. V shed 0 bases and J shed 3 bases, with 5 bases lying between them. The CDR3 length is 13 residues. The CDR3 loop reads CASSQETYYGYTF. CDR3 DNA sequence: TGCGCCAGCAGCCAAGAGACATACTATGGCTACACCTTC.

The chain combines TRBV5-5 with TRBJ1-5; 9 nucleotides match TRBD1. V lost 0 bases to trimming and J lost 7 bases; unmatched junction nucleotides: 5. Germline CDR1 is SGHKS and CDR2 is YYEKEE (reference sequence). The length of the CDR3 is 15 residues. CDR3 in amino acids: CASSLASGTGQPQHF. DNA of the CDR3: TGTGCCAGCAGCTTGGCAAGCGGGACAGGGCAGCCCCAGCATTTT.

This sequence joins TRBV11-2 and TRBJ2-2; TRBD2 might be the D (5 bases). Between the trimmed V and J ends, which lost 6 bases and 5 bases, there was a span of 16 bases. There are 15 residues in the CDR3. Germline CDR1 and CDR2: SGHAT and FQNNGV. CDR3 protein: CASSLRAPLTGELFF. The CDR3, as DNA: TGTGCCAGCAGTCTGAGGGCCCCTTTAACCGGGGAGCTGTTTTTT.

The rearrangement links TRBV29-1 to TRBJ1-2; D not certain. V lost 4 bases and J 7 bases, leaving 10 bases between the germline ends. The CDR3 is 11 amino acids. The germline gives CDR1 SQVTM, CDR2 ANQGSEA. The CDR3 is CSVALSGGYTF. As DNA, the CDR3 is TGCAGCGTTGCCCTCTCCGGTGGCTACACCTTC.

CDR3 in amino acids: CASSLFIGQGMNTEAFF. CDR3 bases: TGTGCCAGCAGCCTTTTCATAGGACAGGGCATGAACACTGAAGCTTTCTTT. V is TRBV7-2 and J is TRBJ1-1, with TRBD1 identical over 8 bases. V shed 5 bases and J 0 bases; nucleotides not matched to a gene: 11. Germline loops: CDR1 SGHTA, CDR2 FQGNSA. This CDR3 is built from 17 residues.

The chain carries TRBV7-2 and TRBJ1-2, with D possibly being TRBD1 (6 bases). The germline CDR1 and CDR2 sequences are SGHTA and FQGNSA. Trimming stripped 4 bases from V and 2 bases from J, with 8 bases between. The CDR3 covers 13 residues. The CDR3 region is CASSWDTNYGYTF. The CDR3 coding sequence is TGTGCCAGCAGCTGGGACACCAACTATGGCTACACCTTC.

The chain carries TRBV6-5 and TRBJ2-1; 8 nucleotides align to TRBD2. The germline V gene encodes CDR1 MNHEY and CDR2 SVGAGI. The V and J ends lost 0 bases and 7 bases, in that order; junction bases with no gene match: 5. The CDR3 spans 15 residues. The CDR3, as DNA: TGTGCCAGCAGTTACTCTGCGGGAGGTAGAAATGAGCAGTTCTTC. Its translation is CASSYSAGGRNEQFF.

V gene TRBV24-1 combines with J gene TRBJ1-1; D call uncertain. V lost 6 bases to trimming and J lost 4 bases, with 11 bases between them. Germline-derived CDR1 and CDR2 are KGHDR and SFDVKD. The CDR3 is 13 residues long. The CDR3 reads CATSSRVATEAFF. The CDR3 coding sequence is TGTGCCACCAGTTCGAGGGTAGCCACTGAAGCTTTCTTT.

The chain employs TRBV7-2 and TRBJ1-6, with TRBD1 matching 8 bases. The CDR3 has 16 amino acids. Germline CDR1 reads SGHTA; CDR2 reads FQGNSA. V trimming: 2 bases; J trimming: 9 bases; junction bases outside the gene matches: 9. CDR3 sequence reads: CASSLNNRGVSSPLHF. CDR3 sequence (DNA): TGTGCCAGCAGCTTAAATAACAGGGGGGTGAGTTCACCCCTCCACTTT.

V and J are TRBV4-3 and TRBJ2-5; 13 positions agree with TRBD2. CDR3 size: 15 residues. Germline V gene sequence: CDR1 LGHNA, CDR2 YSLEER. V was pared by 1 base and J by 5 bases, with 1 base of the junction left unmatched. The DNA of the CDR3 is TGCGCCAGCAGCCAAGGACTAGCGGGAGGCGAGACCCAGTACTTC. It encodes CASSQGLAGGETQYF.

The chain has TRBV2 and TRBJ2-5; 7 bases map to TRBD2. Germline CDR1 and CDR2: SNHLY and FYNNEI. After removal of 5 bases from V and 3 bases from J, the junction contained 15 bases not matched to a gene. CDR3 length equals 17 residues. This CDR3 is CASSRLMNAGAKETQYF. CDR3 bases: TGTGCCAGCAGTCGATTAATGAACGCGGGAGCGAAAGAGACCCAGTACTTC.

The rearrangement links TRBV6-4 to TRBJ1-5; no reliable D call. Germline loops: CDR1 MRHNA, CDR2 SNTAGT. V lost 5 bases and J 8 bases, leaving 4 bases between the germline ends. The CDR3 spans 10 residues. The CDR3 coding sequence is TGTGCCAGCAGTACTAAGCCCCAGCATTTT. Translating it yields CASSTKPQHF.

This rearrangement joins TRBV6-2 or TRBV6-3 to TRBJ1-2; D perhaps matches TRBD1 (6 bases). Trimming cost V 0 bases and J 7 bases, with 15 bases left between them. CDR1 and CDR2 (germline): MNHEY, SVGEGT. The CDR3 totals 15 residues. The CDR3 is CASSYSDPGTLGYTF. The DNA for the CDR3 is TGTGCCAGCAGTTACTCTGACCCCGGGACACTTGGCTACACCTTC.

In its sample, this clone was seen once. The chain combines TRBV5-6 with TRBJ2-3, with D tentatively TRBD2 (5 bases). The CDR3 has 13 amino acids. V gave up 5 bases and J gave up 1 base, with 8 bases separating them. Germline V gives CDR1 SGHDT, CDR2 YYEEEE. For the CDR3, the DNA is TGTGCCAGCAGACGGGGAGGCACAGATACGCAGTATTTT. This encodes CASRRGGTDTQYF.

This clone is a singleton in its sample. The V call is TRBV12-3 or TRBV12-4, the J call TRBJ1-1, with D unresolved. The CDR3 spans 11 residues. V lost 3 bases and J 6 bases, leaving 5 bases between the germline ends. DNA for the CDR3: TGTGCCAGCAGTTTCCCGTCTGAAGCTTTCTTT. Amino acids: CASSFPSEAFF.

The V gene is TRBV29-1, the J gene TRBJ2-3; 8 nucleotides agree with TRBD1. Per the germline V gene, CDR1 is SQVTM and CDR2 is ANQGSEA. CDR3 length: 12 residues. The trim removed 8 bases at V and 6 bases at J, leaving 7 bases unmatched. CDR3 in DNA: TGCAGCTCCCAGGGGGCCGGGGATACGCAGTATTTT. The encoded protein is CSSQGAGDTQYF.

V gene TRBV25-1 combines with J gene TRBJ1-5; 7 nucleotides match TRBD1. Unmatched junction bases numbered 4, after V lost 2 bases and J lost 3 bases. This CDR3 is 15 amino acids long. CDR1 is MGHDK and CDR2 is SYGVNS in the germline V gene. The CDR3 DNA is TGTGCCAGCAGTGAAGGGACAGCATTCAATCAGCCCCAGCATTTT. Its protein is CASSEGTAFNQPQHF.

About this clone: Other nucleotide sequences from this sample produce the same CDR3. This chain links TRBV6-6 with TRBJ1-1, with a possible D match to TRBD1 (5 bases). The CDR3 consists of 15 residues. The V gene lost 0 bases and the J gene lost 0 bases, with 8 bases spanning the gap. Germline lookup yields CDR1 MNHNY and CDR2 SVGAGI (reference sequence). In DNA form, the CDR3 reads TGTGCCAGCAGTTACTCTAGGGGCTTGAACACTGAAGCTTTCTTT. It codes for CASSYSRGLNTEAFF.

This chain connects TRBV6-2 or TRBV6-3 to TRBJ1-1; D might be TRBD1 (5 bases). The CDR3 runs to 15 residues. Between the trimmed V and J ends, which lost 3 bases and 2 bases, there was a span of 13 bases. CDR1 is MNHEY and CDR2 is SVGEGT in the germline V gene. The DNA for the CDR3 is TGTGCCAGCAGTTATAGGGCTGGGGCTAACACTGAAGCTTTCTTT. Protein: CASSYRAGANTEAFF.

V is TRBV7-9 and J is TRBJ2-3; D is possibly TRBD1 (6 bases). V was trimmed by 1 base and J by 1 base, leaving 9 bases between them. The germline gives CDR1 SEHNR, CDR2 FQNEAQ (reference sequence). The CDR3 loop spans 15 amino acids. CDR3 DNA: TGTGCCAGCAGCTTAGGAGCAGGGGGCACAGATACGCAGTATTTT. Translating gives CASSLGAGGTDTQYF.

The genes are TRBV12-3 or TRBV12-4 and TRBJ1-2; TRBD1 is a possible D gene (6 bases). This CDR3 is built from 13 residues. Between the trimmed V and J ends, which lost 7 bases and 6 bases, there was a span of 15 bases. The CDR3 spells CASTRQVFDGYTF. DNA of the CDR3: TGTGCCAGCACCCGACAGGTATTTGATGGCTACACCTTC.

The rearrangement links TRBV4-3 to TRBJ1-2; no clear D. The germline V gene encodes CDR1 LGHNA and CDR2 YSLEER. V shed 4 bases and J shed 4 bases, with 16 bases lying between them. CDR3 size: 15 residues. The CDR3 bases are TGCGCCAGCAGCCCCCTAGGTTTACGCCCCTATGGCTACACCTTC. Its translation is CASSPLGLRPYGYTF.